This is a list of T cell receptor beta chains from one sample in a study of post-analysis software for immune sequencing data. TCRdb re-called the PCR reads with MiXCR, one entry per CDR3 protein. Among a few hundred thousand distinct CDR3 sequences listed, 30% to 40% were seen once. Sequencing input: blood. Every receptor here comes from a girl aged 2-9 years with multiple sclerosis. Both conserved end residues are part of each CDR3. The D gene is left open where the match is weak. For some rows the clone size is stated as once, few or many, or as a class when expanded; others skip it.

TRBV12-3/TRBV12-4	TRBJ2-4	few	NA	TGTGCCAGCAGTTTAGCGCAGTTTGGACGGGAGCAGTACTTC	CASSLAQFGREQYF
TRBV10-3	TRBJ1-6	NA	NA	TGTGCCAGGGCTCCCCGGACAGATCCAGCCTACCTTTATAATTCACCCCTCCACTTT	CARAPRTDPAYLYNSPLHF
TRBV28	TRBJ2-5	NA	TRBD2	TGTGCCAGCAGCCCCTCGTCGGGCGGGAGCGGGGAGACCCAGTACTTC	CASSPSSGGSGETQYF
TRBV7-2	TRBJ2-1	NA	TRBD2	TGTGCCAGCAGCTTAAGGTCTCAGCGGGGGGGCCCCTACAATGAGCAGTTCTTC	CASSLRSQRGGPYNEQFF
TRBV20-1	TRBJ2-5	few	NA	TGCAGTGCTAGGCCGGCTCAAGAGACCCAGTACTTC	CSARPAQETQYF
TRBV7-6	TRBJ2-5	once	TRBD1	TGTGCCAGCAGCGGGGGACAGGGGTCCTACAATGAGCAGTACTTC	CASSGGQGSYNEQYF
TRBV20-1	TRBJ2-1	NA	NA	TGCAGTGCTATTAGGGGCTTCAATGAGCAGTTCTTC	CSAIRGFNEQFF
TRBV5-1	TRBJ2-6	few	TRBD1	TGCGCCAGCAGCTTCCAGGGGGCCTCTGGGGCCAACGTCCTGACTTTC	CASSFQGASGANVLTF
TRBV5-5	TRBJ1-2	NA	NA	TGTGCCAGCACCATCGACAATGGCTACACCTTC	CASTIDNGYTF
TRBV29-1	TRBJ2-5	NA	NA	TGCAGCGTTCGGTGGTGGGACCAAGAGACCCAGTACTTC	CSVRWWDQETQYF
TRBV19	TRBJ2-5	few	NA	TGTGCCAGTAGTCAGGGGCCCCCTCAAGAGACCCAGTACTTC	CASSQGPPQETQYF
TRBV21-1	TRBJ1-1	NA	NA	TGTGCCAGCAGCAAAGATAAGGCGGGGACAGGGGTTTTGGAAGCTTTCTTT	CASSKDKAGTGVLEAFF
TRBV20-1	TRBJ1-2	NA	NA	TGCAGTGCTACAGGTTCGGACTATGGCTACACCTTC	CSATGSDYGYTF
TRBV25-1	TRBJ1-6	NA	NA	TGTGCCAGCAGTAGGAGCTCCTATAATTCACCCCTCCACTTT	CASSRSSYNSPLHF
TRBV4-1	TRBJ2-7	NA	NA	TGCGCCAGCAGCCTACGGCGGGGTGTCCGATGGGAGCAGTACTTC	CASSLRRGVRWEQYF
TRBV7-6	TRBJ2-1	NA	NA	TGTGCCAGCAGCCTAGGAGCGGGCGTAAATTACAATGAGCAGTTCTTC	CASSLGAGVNYNEQFF
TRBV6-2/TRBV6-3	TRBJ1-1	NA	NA	TGTGCCAGCAGTTACTCGAGGGGGTACACTGAAGCTTTCTTT	CASSYSRGYTEAFF
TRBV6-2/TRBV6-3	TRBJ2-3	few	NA	TGTGCCAGCAGCCAAGTCTCGACCAGTCCTCACACAGATACGCAGTATTTT	CASSQVSTSPHTDTQYF
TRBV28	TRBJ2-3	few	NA	TGTGCCAGCAGTTGGGGGTCAGATACGCAGTATTTT	CASSWGSDTQYF
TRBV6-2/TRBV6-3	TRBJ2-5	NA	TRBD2	TGTACCAGCAGTCCCTGGGAGGGGACCCAGTACTTC	CTSSPWEGTQYF
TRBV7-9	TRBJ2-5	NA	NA	TGTGCCAGCAGCTTTTCTGGCGGGAACCCGGGTGAGACCCAGTACTTC	CASSFSGGNPGETQYF
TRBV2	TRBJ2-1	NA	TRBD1	TGTGCCAGCAGGCCGGACAGGGGGACTTACAATGAGCAGTTCTTC	CASRPDRGTYNEQFF